This T cell receptor beta chain was identified during a study of T cell responses to AZD1222 COVID-19 vaccine (dated by TCRdb to 2020 to 2023). Background for the entire study: AZD1222 recipients with second doses at about 4 weeks or about 12 weeks were pooled, because spike-specific TCR depth and breadth did not differ between schedules. Trial participants were enrolled by age into subgroups of 18-55, 56-69 and 70-plus years, and 148, 28 and 57 TCR-sequenced participants, respectively, were included in these subgroups. A total of 233 trial participants underwent TCR sequencing, of whom about 210 received two doses of AZD1222 and some 26 received two doses of the MenACWY control vaccine. On the study overall, not on this receptor specifically: Participants were mostly white British, with more females than males. The authors suggested clonal diversity may have been underestimated. The 56-69-year group was small, and its depth increase did not reach significance, likely because of low power. Only 5 to 7 AZD1222 recipients were SARS-CoV-2 seropositive at baseline, limiting conclusions about previously exposed vaccinees. Vaccine-associated CD4 TCRs spanned the whole spike protein, with dominant responses in regions 160-218 and 743-854. Because no samples from the day 14 peak response were available, repertoires could be characterized only after the peak T cell response. After two AZD1222 doses, both the breadth and the depth of spike-specific TCRs were significantly higher than at day 0 and than in MenACWY recipients. Reportedly, close to half of the unique spike-specific TCRs recognized epitopes lying outside the regions that are mutated in the B.1.351 and B.1.1.7 variants.

In the case of this clone: This clone's antigen is unknown. No base quality values were provided; no much bigger clone lies one nucleotide off.

Per the publication, the time point label means: baseline before first vaccination. Vaccinee samples were obtained from the UK trials COV001 and COV002, which included a single-blind randomized controlled phase 2/3 trial of AZD1222 (ChAdOx1 nCoV-19) in healthy adults. Trial participant PBMC samples were collected at day 0 and day 28 after the second dose for TCRbeta chain sequencing. The CDR3 regions of human TCRbeta chains were analyzed by immunosequencing. The study's own analysis went as follows. Repertoire TCRs were matched against a reference library of SARS-CoV-2-specific TCRs generated with the MIRA antigen-specificity platform. Breadth was defined as the fraction of unique TCRs that were SARS-CoV-2-associated. Depth was defined as the fraction of total T cells that were SARS-CoV-2-associated. Using the MIRA data, each spike-specific TCR was assigned both to the spike region to which the TCR was reactive and to a CD4 or CD8 class. Log10-transformed breadth and depth values were compared by one-way ANOVA with Sidak's multiple comparisons tests. In its TCRdb copy, this immuneACCESS table keeps in-frame sequences only and misses some clones. Where compared with another copy, unresolved V genes explain less than half of these, and the others have no known cause. V, J and clone size reflect that table, while D and trimming were determined from the DNA. In this sample the table shows over 95,000 clones, around nine tenths of which occur a single time. The ten top clones hold less than 15% of the sample.

The TCR comes from an adult in good health. This specimen consisted of peripheral blood, obtained on day 0 of AZD1222 vaccination.

The DNA reads TGTGCCAGCAGCCATAGACACGACCAGCATTTT. This is translated as CASSHRHDQHF. Here the chain combines TRBV11-1 and TRBJ1-5; the D gene cannot be resolved reliably. V is reduced by 5 bases and J by 12 bases, leaving a spacing of 11 bases between them. For CDR1 and CDR2, the germline V gene (reference sequence) lists SGHAT and FQDESV. The CDR3 sequence holds 11 residues, the cysteine and phenylalanine included. Of the read, only the CDR3 DNA is kept; its 33 bases are in frame from base 1.